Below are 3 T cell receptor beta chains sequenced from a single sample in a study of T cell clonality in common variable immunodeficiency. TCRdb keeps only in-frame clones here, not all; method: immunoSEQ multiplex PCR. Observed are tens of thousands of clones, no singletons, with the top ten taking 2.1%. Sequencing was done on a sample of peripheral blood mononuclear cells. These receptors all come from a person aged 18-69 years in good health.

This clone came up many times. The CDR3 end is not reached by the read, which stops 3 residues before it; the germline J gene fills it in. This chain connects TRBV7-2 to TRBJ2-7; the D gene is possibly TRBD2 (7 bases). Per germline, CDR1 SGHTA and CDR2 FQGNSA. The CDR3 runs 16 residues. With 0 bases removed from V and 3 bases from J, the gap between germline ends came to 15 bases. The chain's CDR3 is CASSLAGGPSLYEQYF. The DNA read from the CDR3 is TGTGCCAGCAGCTTAGCGGGGGGGCCCTCCCTCTACGAG.

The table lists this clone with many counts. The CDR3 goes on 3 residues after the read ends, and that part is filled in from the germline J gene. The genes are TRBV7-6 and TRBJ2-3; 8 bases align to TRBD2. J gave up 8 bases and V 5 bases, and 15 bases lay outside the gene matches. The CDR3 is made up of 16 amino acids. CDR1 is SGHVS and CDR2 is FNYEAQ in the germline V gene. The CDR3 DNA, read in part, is TGTGCCAGCAGCCCCCCTCAGGCACGGGAGGGGTCTACG. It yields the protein CASSPPQAREGST. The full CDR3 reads CASSPPQAREGSTQYF. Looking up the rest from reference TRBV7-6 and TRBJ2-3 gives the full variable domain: GAGVSQSPRYKVTKRGQDVALRCDPISGHVSLYWYRQALGQGPEFLTYFNYEAQQDKSGLPNDRFSAERPEGSISTLTIQRTEQRDSAMYRCASSPPQAREGSTQYFGPGTRLTVL.

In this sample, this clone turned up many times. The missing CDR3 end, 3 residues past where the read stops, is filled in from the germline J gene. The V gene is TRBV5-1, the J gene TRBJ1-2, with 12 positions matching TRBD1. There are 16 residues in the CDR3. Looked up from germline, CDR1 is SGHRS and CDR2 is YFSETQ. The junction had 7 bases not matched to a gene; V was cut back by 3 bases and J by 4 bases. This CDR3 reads CASSSGQGAPGYGYTF. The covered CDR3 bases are TGCGCCAGCAGCTCGGGACAGGGGGCGCCAGGCTATGGC.